The source of this T cell receptor (beta chain) is a study of T cells in Graves' hyperthyroidism and ophthalmopathy. General study findings and limits: The model foresaw ophthalmopathy a median about 6.1 months prior to onset.

Trimming shortened V by 3 bases and J by 10 bases, and 10 bases separated the two germline ends. This CDR3 is built from 11 residues. Per germline, CDR1 SQVTM and CDR2 ANQGSEA. Researchers took RNA transcripts and amplified the TCR beta CDR3 regions from them. A set of HTBI primers served as the primers for a first-round RT-PCR of the TCR CDR3. TCRdb reanalysed the multiplex PCR reads using MiXCR and keeps one entry per CDR3 protein. The data contain approximately 380,000 distinct CDR3 sequences, more than 12% of them singletons. Exclusions: uncontrolled infection, other autoimmune disease, pregnancy, lactation. Source material for PBMCs was less than 12 ml fresh peripheral blood. Comments on this clonotype: Its antigen remains unknown.

The receptor's source is a man aged 50 to 60 with Graves' ophthalmopathy. The specimen was blood. This chain uses TRBV29-1 with TRBJ2-1; D gene ambiguous. The CDR3 nucleotides are TGCAGCGTTGACGAGCCCAGGGAGCAGTTCTTC. This codes for CSVDEPREQFF.